This TCR beta chain came from a study of shared clonotypes between healthy human individuals. Study as a whole: CD4 naive and memory got three plates each, CD8 naive two, CD8 memory one. Study results and caveats: Generally, naive subsets (rather than memory subsets) showed larger estimated richness.

With regard to this clone: What it recognizes is unknown.

J lost 3 bases, V lost 5 bases, and 7 bases had no gene match. Germline V gene lookup returns CDR1 SGHTA and CDR2 FQGNSA. The CDR3 covers 15 residues. Genomic DNA of each subset was evenly split across several immunoSEQ plates. Profiling relied on immunoSEQ multiplex PCR, and the TCRdb table lists in-frame clones only, not all of them. The sample contains some 1,100,000 clones, around 82% of which appear only once. A split of CD4+ cells into CD45RA+ naive and CD45RA-negative memory subsets was performed. This sequence was found in a man aged 18 to 30 in good health. Some clones in this sample may be carry-over from other donors' samples. This rearrangement joins TRBV7-2 to TRBJ2-7; 10 nucleotides align to TRBD2. The sample consisted of memory CD4+ T cells from PBMCs. Subset: CD45RA-negative fraction. The CDR3 region has the DNA TGTGCCAGCAGCCCCCAGAGCGGGAGGGACTACGAGCAGTACTTC. It yields the protein CASSPQSGRDYEQYF.